This T cell receptor (beta chain) was sequenced in a study of T cell repertoires in cytomegalovirus infection. Each CDR3 protein is one row after TCRdb ran MiXCR on the reads. Among about 160,000 distinct CDR3 sequences, 15% to 20% were seen once, and the ten largest hold about 17%. This clonotype showed up just a few times. This CDR3 comprises 17 residues. V shed 4 bases and J shed 1 base, with 20 bases lying between them. Germline CDR1 SGDLS, CDR2 YYNGEE. Sequencing was carried out using CD8+ T cells from PBMCs. This chain links TRBV9 with TRBJ2-5; D is unclear. This TCR was sampled from a human donor in good health (CMV status not recorded). Some clones in this sample may be carry-over from other donors' samples. The CDR3 DNA follows: TGTGCCAGCAGCCCCTCAGTTAACACACCGCTCCAAGAGACCCAGTACTTC. Amino acids: CASSPSVNTPLQETQYF.